Below are 23 T cell receptor beta chains sequenced from a single sample in a study of post-analysis software for immune sequencing data. Study-level findings and limits: Patients showed TRBV5-6, TRBV5-1 and TRBV20-1 among roughly 5 TRBV segments more frequent than in controls.

Which antigens these TCRs recognize remains unknown. cDNA libraries of TCR beta carried unique molecular identifiers. Using its own MiXCR run on the PCR reads, TCRdb lists one record per CDR3 protein. Counted here are roughly 540,000 distinct CDR3 sequences, 34% occurring once; the ten biggest clones make up 4.5% to 7.5%. The sequencing sample was made of blood. These receptors came from a girl aged 2-17 years with multiple sclerosis.

The rearrangement links TRBV11-1 to TRBJ2-5; the match to TRBD2 covers 13 bases. In germline, CDR1 is SGHAT, CDR2 FQDESV (reference sequence). Losses at the gene ends were 2 bases for V and 0 bases for J; bases not matched to a gene: 9. The CDR3 consists of 19 residues. CDR3 sequence (DNA): TGTGCCAGCAGCTTAATGCGGACTAGCGGGGGCCCGTACCAAGAGACCCAGTACTTC. Protein sequence: CASSLMRTSGGPYQETQYF.

This clonotype has ten or more counts. This rearrangement joins TRBV19 to TRBJ1-6; D uncertain. The germline CDR1 and CDR2 sequences are LNHDA and SQIVND (reference sequence). The CDR3 length is 16 residues. The V end was cut by 5 bases, the J end by 2 bases, with 13 bases between. CDR3 residues: CASSRGERAYNSPLHF. Here the CDR3 DNA reads TGTGCCAGTAGTCGCGGGGAAAGAGCCTATAATTCACCCCTCCACTTT.

This clonotype has just a few counts. The chain joins TRBV5-4 to TRBJ1-1; 7 bases fit TRBD1. The CDR3 consists of 13 residues. V was pared by 2 bases and J by 8 bases, with 6 bases of the junction left unmatched. Germline V gene sequence: CDR1 SGHNT, CDR2 YYREEE (reference sequence). The CDR3 DNA sequence: TGTGCCAGCAGCTTCCGACAGGGCCCCGAAGCTTTCTTT. Amino acid sequence: CASSFRQGPEAFF.

The V gene is TRBV20-1, the J gene TRBJ2-7, with TRBD2 identical over 8 bases. V lost 3 bases and J lost 0; bases outside the gene matches: 7. Germline V CDR1 and CDR2: DFQATT, SNEGSKA (reference sequence). This CDR3 is built from 15 residues. The CDR3 spells CSARTSGGSSYEQYF. CDR3 bases: TGCAGTGCTAGGACCAGCGGGGGCAGCTCCTACGAGCAGTACTTC.

J is TRBJ1-5 and V is TRBV6-1, with D unclear. This CDR3 spans 17 amino acids. V was clipped by 6 bases and J by 2 bases, with 20 bases between them. Per the germline V gene, CDR1 is MNHNS and CDR2 is SASEGT. CDR3 in DNA: TGTGCCAGCAGCCCATCGTGGCAGCTATTCGGCAATCAGCCCCAGCATTTT. Translating it yields CASSPSWQLFGNQPQHF.

The rearrangement uses TRBV5-1 and TRBJ1-1, with D unresolved. CDR3 length: 11 residues. CDR1 and CDR2 (germline): SGHRS, YFSETQ. Trimming removed 4 bases at V and 6 bases at J, with 7 bases between. This CDR3 reads CASSTGPEAFF. CDR3 coding DNA: TGCGCCAGCAGCACCGGACCTGAAGCTTTCTTT. The variable domain in full, completed from reference TRBV5-1 and TRBJ1-1, reads KAGVTQTPRYLIKTRGQQVTLSCSPISGHRSVSWYQQTPGQGLQFLFEYFSETQRNKGNFPGRFSGRQFSNSRSEMNVSTLELGDSALYLCASSTGPEAFFGQGTRLTVV.

This chain joins TRBV5-5 and TRBJ2-4; tentatively, D is TRBD1 or TRBD2 (5 bases each). Per germline, CDR1 SGHKS and CDR2 YYEKEE (reference sequence). With 4 bases removed from V and 1 base from J, the gap between germline ends came to 18 bases. The CDR3 consists of 17 residues. DNA of the CDR3: TGTGCCAGCAGCCGCGAAGTCGGGGCTGGGGCCAAAAACATTCAGTACTTC. This sequence encodes CASSREVGAGAKNIQYF.

This clonotype was detected a few times. DNA of the CDR3: TGTGCCAGCAGCCGCCGACTAGCGGGGGCACACAATGAGCAGTTCTTC. Residues: CASSRRLAGAHNEQFF. The J gene is TRBJ2-1, the V gene TRBV5-6; 12 positions match TRBD2. J gave up 5 bases and V 4 bases, and 7 bases lay outside the gene matches. This CDR3 has 16 amino acids. From germline, CDR1 is SGHDT and CDR2 YYEEEE.

The chain recombines TRBV5-1 with TRBJ2-5, with D tentatively TRBD1 (6 bases). This CDR3 is built from 17 residues. With 0 bases removed from V and 1 base from J, the gap between germline ends came to 16 bases. The germline gives CDR1 SGHRS, CDR2 YFSETQ. This CDR3 is CASSLDTGSPSQETQYF. The CDR3 DNA reads as TGCGCCAGCAGCTTGGATACAGGGTCACCCTCCCAAGAGACCCAGTACTTC.

In its sample, this clonotype was seen once. The chain joins TRBV6-6 to TRBJ1-5; a weak D match, TRBD1 (5 bases). V gave up 5 bases and J gave up 7 bases, with 21 bases separating them. CDR1 and CDR2 (germline): MNHNY, SVGAGI (reference sequence). The CDR3 has 16 amino acids. CDR3 sequence reads: CASSTAAWGDIQPQHF. The CDR3 DNA follows: TGTGCCAGCAGTACAGCCGCCTGGGGGGATATCCAGCCCCAGCATTTT.

Note on this clonotype: Its ends do not fully match the called genes, so a read error is possible. The chain employs TRBV6-5 and TRBJ2-5; the D gene is possibly TRBD2 (7 bases). CDR3 length: 15 residues. Per germline, CDR1 MNHEY and CDR2 SVGAGI. CDR3 coding DNA: TGTGCCAGCAGTTACTCGATTGGGGGGGCAAAGACCCACTACTTC. It encodes CASSYSIGGAKTHYF.

The gene calls are TRBV3-1 and TRBJ1-2; a possible D gene is TRBD1 (6 bases). CDR1 and CDR2 from the germline V gene are LGHDT and YNNKEL (reference sequence). CDR3 length: 12 amino acids. V was trimmed by 3 bases and J by 6 bases, leaving 8 bases between them. The CDR3 region is CASSHTGNGYTF. CDR3 DNA sequence: TGTGCCAGCAGCCACACAGGGAATGGCTACACCTTC. Full variable domain (remainder filled in from reference TRBV3-1 and TRBJ1-2): DTAVSQTPKYLVTQMGNDKSIKCEQNLGHDTMYWYKQDSKKFLKIMFSYNNKELIINETVPNRFSPKSPDKAHLNLHINSLELGDSAVYFCASSHTGNGYTFGSGTRLTVV.

The chain couples TRBV28 to TRBJ2-4, with 8 bases matching TRBD1. The V and J ends lost 7 bases and 8 bases, in that order; junction bases with no gene match: 4. The CDR3 consists of 12 residues. Germline V gene sequence: CDR1 MDHEN, CDR2 SYDVKM. The CDR3 spells CASTTGVDIQYF. CDR3 in DNA: TGTGCCAGCACGACAGGGGTGGACATTCAGTACTTC.

A few counts support this clonotype. J is TRBJ1-5 and V is TRBV12-3 or TRBV12-4; TRBD1 might be the D (5 bases). The CDR3 sequence is 14 residues long. Trimming left V 2 bases short and J 5 bases short, with 10 bases between. The CDR3 spells CASSLTRAHQPQHF. The CDR3, as DNA: TGTGCCAGCAGTTTAACCAGGGCCCATCAGCCCCAGCATTTT.

The rearrangement uses TRBV20-1 and TRBJ2-1; the match to TRBD2 covers 16 bases. The V and J ends lost 3 bases and 7 bases, in that order; junction bases with no gene match: 9. The CDR3 extends over 17 amino acids. Germline V gene sequence: CDR1 DFQATT, CDR2 SNEGSKA (reference sequence). The CDR3: CSASGTSGGASRNEQFF. The DNA of the CDR3 is TGCAGTGCTAGCGGGACTAGCGGGGGGGCTTCTCGGAATGAGCAGTTCTTC.

This clonotype was picked up a small number of times. CDR3 sequence: CASSELEGSNYGYTF. The DNA of the CDR3 is TGTGCCAGCAGTGAATTGGAAGGGTCCAACTATGGCTACACCTTC. The chain carries TRBV25-1 and TRBJ1-2; unclear D gene. The CDR3 totals 15 residues. V was cut by 1 base and J by 2 bases, with 11 bases left in between. Germline V CDR1 and CDR2: MGHDK, SYGVNS.

The chain carries TRBV20-1 and TRBJ1-6, with D possibly being TRBD1 (6 bases). CDR1 and CDR2 (germline): DFQATT, SNEGSKA (reference sequence). The CDR3 extends over 12 amino acids. V lost 2 bases and J 10 bases, leaving 9 bases between the germline ends. The CDR3, as DNA: TGCAGTGCTAGAACAGGGAACTCACCCCTCCACTTT. This encodes CSARTGNSPLHF.

This rearrangement joins TRBV15 to TRBJ2-5; 9 positions match TRBD2. J gave up 2 bases and V 0 bases, and 1 base lay outside the gene matches. The germline V gene encodes CDR1 LNHNV and CDR2 YYDKDF (reference sequence). CDR3 length equals 15 residues. CDR3 in DNA: TGTGCCACCAGCAGAGAAGCGGGGGGACAAGAGACCCAGTACTTC. Encoded protein: CATSREAGGQETQYF. The full variable domain, its missing parts supplied by reference TRBV15 and TRBJ2-5, is DAMVIQNPRYQVTQFGKPVTLSCSQTLNHNVMYWYQQKSSQAPKLLFHYYDKDFNNEADTPDNFQSRRPNTSFCFLDIRSPGLGDTAMYLCATSREAGGQETQYFGPGTRLLVL.

This clonotype was recorded many times. The chain couples TRBV4-1 to TRBJ2-1; no firm D call. The germline V gene encodes CDR1 MGHRA and CDR2 YSYEKL. There are 17 residues in the CDR3. V gave up 1 base and J gave up 8 bases, with 21 bases separating them. CDR3 nucleotides: TGCGCCAGCAGCCAAGTAGACATGGGCCAGGTCAACCATGAGCAGTTCTTC. Protein sequence: CASSQVDMGQVNHEQFF.

The sample holds one count of this clonotype. Sequence at one end of the junction differs from germline and may be a read error. The chain carries TRBV12-3 or TRBV12-4 and TRBJ1-4; D not certain. The CDR3 contains 12 residues. Here the CDR3 DNA reads TGTGCCAGCAGTTTCGGCTCCGAAAAACGGTTTTTT. It is translated as CASSFGSEKRFF.

This clonotype has a single count. V gene TRBV7-2 combines with J gene TRBJ1-2; D gene uncertain. With 5 bases removed from V and 4 bases from J, the gap between germline ends came to 14 bases. This CDR3 is 14 amino acids long. Germline lookup yields CDR1 SGHTA and CDR2 FQGNSA. The CDR3 protein is CASSHGRAGYGYTF. CDR3 nucleotide sequence: TGTGCCAGCAGCCACGGCCGGGCAGGCTATGGCTACACCTTC.

The chain recombines TRBV6-6 with TRBJ2-7; TRBD2 matches at 13 bases. The CDR3 is made up of 15 amino acids. The trim removed 5 bases at V and 7 bases at J, leaving 8 bases unmatched. Germline CDR1 reads MNHNY; CDR2 reads SVGAGI (reference sequence). The CDR3 here is CASSLLAGGENEQYF. The CDR3 DNA is TGTGCCAGCAGTCTACTAGCGGGGGGGGAGAATGAGCAGTACTTC.

The chain employs TRBV20-1 and TRBJ1-2; D remains unclear. The CDR3 has 13 amino acids. Germline V gene sequence: CDR1 DFQATT, CDR2 SNEGSKA (reference sequence). The V end was cut by 2 bases, the J end by 7 bases, with 14 bases between. In DNA, the CDR3 is TGCAGTGCTAGACTTCCGCCGGGAGCTGGCTACACCTTC. It is translated as CSARLPPGAGYTF.